This TCR beta chain was documented in a study of shared clonotypes between healthy human individuals. Sequencing was performed with immunoSEQ multiplex PCR; in TCRdb, only in-frame clones are kept and a portion is missing. The data show about 990,000 clones, around three quarters seen once. CD4+ cell separation produced CD45RA+ naive and CD45RA-negative memory subsets. The J segment lost 6 bases and the V segment lost 5 bases, leaving 4 bases of the junction unmatched. This CDR3 is 14 amino acids long. The germline CDR1 and CDR2 sequences are LNHDA and SQIVND (reference sequence). The sequencing sample was made of memory CD4+ T cells from PBMCs. Subset reported: CD45RA-negative fraction. This sequence joins TRBV19 and TRBJ1-4; 9 bases line up with TRBD1. The clonotype originates from a man younger than 35 in good health. Some clones in this sample may be carry-over from other donors' samples. DNA of the CDR3: TGTGCCAGTAGTGGGACAGGGTTTGATGAAAAACTGTTTTTT. This translates into CASSGTGFDEKLFF.